Listed below are T cell receptor beta chains from one sample, sequenced in a study of blood T cells in healthy people across ages. TCRdb ran MiXCR on the 5' RACE reads and lists one entry per CDR3 protein. The table shows around 1,700,000 distinct CDR3 sequences, with roughly 27% occurring only once. Material: blood. The receptors come from a woman aged 30 to 39 in good health. The CDR3 runs from the conserved cysteine through the conserved F or W. Each record gives: J gene, V gene, D gene, CDR3 length, CDR3 protein. D genes are given only for firm matches.

J: TRBJ1-2
V: TRBV29-1
D: -
length: 13
CDR3: CSVPRLGGDGYTF

J: TRBJ1-6
V: TRBV4-1
D: TRBD1
length: 15
CDR3: CASRPTGEGNSPLHF

J: TRBJ1-2
V: TRBV30
D: TRBD1
length: 13
CDR3: CAWAGGTDYGYTF

J: TRBJ2-3
V: TRBV4-1
D: TRBD1
length: 16
CDR3: CASSQATRDRTDTQYF

J: TRBJ2-6
V: TRBV4-1
D: -
length: 17
CDR3: CASSQDPGWLGANVLTF

J: TRBJ1-2
V: TRBV12-3/TRBV12-4
D: -
length: 12
CDR3: CASSLRSYGYTF

J: TRBJ2-7
V: TRBV10-3
D: TRBD1
length: 15
CDR3: CAISESDRAPYEQYF

J: TRBJ2-7
V: TRBV5-6
D: TRBD2
length: 14
CDR3: CASSFRREGYEQYF

J: TRBJ2-3
V: TRBV6-5
D: TRBD2
length: 12
CDR3: CASGTSGRKQYF

J: TRBJ1-6
V: TRBV15
D: TRBD1
length: 14
CDR3: CATSKDRVGSPLHF

J: TRBJ2-7
V: TRBV7-2
D: TRBD2
length: 15
CDR3: CASSLFWGGSYEQYF

J: TRBJ2-7
V: TRBV20-1
D: TRBD1
length: 15
CDR3: CSATRQETGYNEQYF

J: TRBJ1-1
V: TRBV5-1
D: -
length: 14
CDR3: CASSVGTPNTEAFF

J: TRBJ1-4
V: TRBV5-1
D: -
length: 14
CDR3: CASSLNLGGEKLFF

J: TRBJ2-7
V: TRBV4-3
D: -
length: 15
CDR3: CASSQVAQTPYEQYF

J: TRBJ1-4
V: TRBV3-1
D: -
length: 16
CDR3: CASTLDTGRRNEKRFF

J: TRBJ1-1
V: TRBV6-5
D: -
length: 14
CDR3: CASRRVGQGTEAFF

J: TRBJ2-1
V: TRBV20-1
D: TRBD2
length: 15
CDR3: CSADSTSGNFNEQFF

J: TRBJ2-2
V: TRBV14
D: -
length: 16
CDR3: CASSQRQAGNTGELFF

J: TRBJ1-1
V: TRBV20-1
D: -
length: 12
CDR3: CSARTGPREAFF

J: TRBJ2-1
V: TRBV5-1
D: TRBD2
length: 15
CDR3: CASSPTSGEREDLFF

J: TRBJ2-7
V: TRBV7-2
D: TRBD2
length: 19
CDR3: CASSLASRTSSRISYEQYF

J: TRBJ2-2
V: TRBV12-3/TRBV12-4
D: -
length: 14
CDR3: CASSSGTQAGELFF

J: TRBJ2-7
V: TRBV29-1
D: TRBD1
length: 14
CDR3: CSVRDRGFDYEQYF

J: TRBJ1-4
V: TRBV28
D: -
length: 13
CDR3: CATTVGQPEKLFF

J: TRBJ1-5
V: TRBV5-5
D: -
length: 12
CDR3: CASSFINQPQHF

J: TRBJ1-5
V: TRBV7-2
D: -
length: 14
CDR3: CACSIRVSNQPQHF

J: TRBJ2-1
V: TRBV4-1
D: TRBD2
length: 14
CDR3: CASNQAGVHNEQFF

J: TRBJ1-3
V: TRBV7-2
D: TRBD1
length: 15
CDR3: CASSPWTGRGNTIYF

J: TRBJ2-7
V: TRBV14
D: TRBD2
length: 16
CDR3: CASSHYQAGWFYEQYF

J: TRBJ2-7
V: TRBV28
D: TRBD1
length: 16
CDR3: CASSFKLQGSSYEQYF

J: TRBJ2-3
V: TRBV12-3/TRBV12-4
D: TRBD2
length: 17
CDR3: CASRATLSGTSGPTQYF

J: TRBJ2-3
V: TRBV5-5
D: -
length: 13
CDR3: CASSLTNWDTQYF

J: TRBJ2-6
V: TRBV20-1
D: -
length: 16
CDR3: CSAPATGPSGANVPTF

J: TRBJ2-7
V: TRBV10-3
D: -
length: 14
CDR3: CAISDQRVIYEQYF

J: TRBJ2-7
V: TRBV6-5
D: -
length: 16
CDR3: CASSYSKVQATYEQYF

J: TRBJ2-2
V: TRBV29-1
D: TRBD1
length: 14
CDR3: CSVEPTGVTGELFF

J: TRBJ1-5
V: TRBV12-3/TRBV12-4
D: -
length: 13
CDR3: CASRGGGYQPQHF

J: TRBJ2-1
V: TRBV5-5
D: TRBD2
length: 16
CDR3: CASSGEPGLWINEQFF

J: TRBJ2-1
V: TRBV20-1
D: -
length: 14
CDR3: CRPERDGGLSEQFF

J: TRBJ1-1
V: TRBV4-1
D: -
length: 14
CDR3: CASSQGPADTEAFF